This TCR beta chain derives from a study of T-cell reconstitution after alpha-beta-depleted transplantation in children. Researchers prepared the TCRbeta library using unique molecular identifiers, the study reports. TCRdb re-called the PCR reads with MiXCR, one entry per CDR3 protein. Of 100,000 to 120,000 distinct CDR3 sequences in the sample, 5.5% to 6.5% were seen once. The CDR3 is 13 amino acids. The V and J ends lost 8 bases and 4 bases respectively, with 14 bases between them. This clonotype came up many times. What it binds is not known. Study outcomes and limitations: The study traced high day-60 TCRbeta diversity in some patients to surviving recipient T cells and thymic progenitors.

The chain has TRBV12-3 or TRBV12-4 and TRBJ1-1; TRBD1 might be the D (5 bases). The TCR sequence derives from a male patient between 2 and 15 years old who had a stem cell transplant for acute lymphoblastic leukemia, so the T cells may come from the graft donor. The sample in question was PBMCs, mostly from graft donor cells, obtained 360 days after TCRalphabeta/CD19-depleted stem cell transplant. This CDR3 is CASRTGGSTEAFF. The CDR3 DNA is TGTGCCAGCCGTACGGGGGGGAGCACTGAAGCTTTCTTT.